The TCR beta chain described here comes from a study of Graves' ophthalmopathy and Graves' hyperthyroidism. Study-level results: The model forecast ophthalmopathy progression, reaching over 70% sensitivity and 72% to 75% specificity.

The CDR3 extends over 15 amino acids. Losses at the gene ends were 2 bases for V and 0 bases for J; bases not matched to a gene: 4. Germline values: CDR1 SGDLS, CDR2 YYNGEE. Amplifying from RNA transcripts, the study obtained TCR beta CDR3 regions. After a first-round RT-PCR with HTBI primers, a second-round multiplex PCR was run. In TCRdb, the multiplex PCR reads were re-called with MiXCR into one record per CDR3 protein. The sample has about 550,000 distinct CDR3 sequences; roughly 40% are singletons. This clonotype was counted at least ten times. The antigen remains undetermined. The chain employs TRBV9 and TRBJ2-7; 8 bases line up with TRBD1. This clonotype originated in an adult man with Graves' hyperthyroidism. The material sequenced was peripheral blood or thyroid tissue (not recorded which). This CDR3 reads CASSVGTGVSYEQYF. The CDR3 DNA sequence: TGTGCCAGCAGCGTTGGGACAGGCGTCTCCTACGAGCAGTACTTC.